The 10 T cell receptor beta chains below all came from one sample that was sequenced in a study of technical replicates of blood from a handful of donors. Clones were sequenced by immunoSEQ multiplex PCR, and TCRdb holds only the in-frame ones, with some missing. The sample holds fewer than 85,000 clones; 90% to 95% are singletons and the top ten take 0.2% to 0.3%. The sample taken for sequencing was T cells isolated from PBMCs. The receptors come from a human donor in good health.

The rearrangement links TRBV9 to TRBJ2-3; 7 nucleotides match TRBD2. The CDR3 spans 16 residues. Germline V lookup: CDR1 SGDLS, CDR2 YYNGEE. Germline trimming cut 4 bases from V and 1 base from J; bases unmatched to any gene: 9. DNA of the CDR3: TGTGCCAGCAGCTTTAGCGGGCGGTACCGCACAGATACGCAGTATTTT. Translated, it gives CASSFSGRYRTDTQYF.

This clone was seen just once. J is TRBJ2-1 and V is TRBV7-9; TRBD2 matches at 9 bases. The germline V gene has CDR1 SEHNR and CDR2 FQNEAQ (reference sequence). The J segment lost 0 bases and the V segment lost 6 bases, leaving 6 bases of the junction unmatched. This CDR3 has 16 residues. CDR3 sequence reads: CASRPRGGSSYNEQFF. The CDR3, as DNA: TGTGCCAGCAGGCCGCGGGGGGGCAGCTCCTACAATGAGCAGTTCTTC. Based on the CDR3 plus reference TRBV7-9 and TRBJ2-1, the full variable domain is DTGVSQNPRHKITKRGQNVTFRCDPISEHNRLYWYRQTLGQGPEFLTYFQNEAQLEKSRLLSDRFSAERPKGSFSTLEIQRTEQGDSAMYLCASRPRGGSSYNEQFFGPGTRLTVL.

This clone has a single count. The chain employs TRBV7-6 and TRBJ2-7; TRBD1 might be the D (6 bases). The V and J ends lost 1 base and 1 base respectively, with 11 bases between them. Germline lookup yields CDR1 SGHVS and CDR2 FNYEAQ. The CDR3 spans 15 residues. CDR3 loop: CASSLDAGESYEQYF. The CDR3 bases are TGTGCCAGCAGCTTAGACGCAGGGGAATCCTACGAGCAGTACTTC.

The V call is TRBV6-1, the J call TRBJ2-3; TRBD1 agrees at 11 bases. The CDR3 is made up of 15 amino acids. Germline loops: CDR1 MNHNS, CDR2 SASEGT. With V trimmed by 4 bases and J by 4 bases, 4 bases remained unmatched. This CDR3 is CASSVRDRGADTQYF. CDR3 nucleotides: TGTGCCAGCAGTGTCCGGGACAGGGGGGCAGATACGCAGTATTTT.

The chain employs TRBV28 and TRBJ1-2, with 8 bases matching TRBD1. CDR3 length: 14 residues. The germline V gene has CDR1 MDHEN and CDR2 SYDVKM. Trimming took 4 bases from V and 4 from J; bases not matched to a gene: 5. The CDR3 nucleotides are TGTGCCAGCAGTTACGGACAGGGTGGCTATGGCTACACCTTC. Its translation is CASSYGQGGYGYTF.

The chain combines TRBV27 with TRBJ2-5, with D perhaps matching TRBD1 (6 bases). Germline V CDR1 and CDR2: MNHEY, SMNVEV (reference sequence). Between the trimmed V and J ends, which lost 3 bases and 1 base, there was a span of 27 bases. This CDR3 has 20 residues. The CDR3 reads CASSLFPILQLQGPQETQYF. The CDR3 nucleotides are TGTGCCAGCAGTTTGTTCCCAATTCTGCAGCTACAGGGTCCCCAAGAGACCCAGTACTTC.

The chain employs TRBV4-2 and TRBJ1-2; no clear D. The CDR3 length is 13 residues. Per the germline V gene, CDR1 is LGHNA and CDR2 is YNFKEQ. Trimming left V 1 base short and J 6 bases short, with 9 bases between. The CDR3 bases are TGTGCCAGCAGCCAAGTAGTTCGGGATGGCTACACCTTC. This codes for CASSQVVRDGYTF.

The chain joins TRBV28 to TRBJ1-2; D is ambiguous. The ends were cut back, 7 bases at V and 4 bases at J, with 16 bases in the middle. CDR3 length equals 14 residues. From germline, CDR1 is MDHEN and CDR2 SYDVKM. The CDR3 loop reads CASITSGSIYGYTF. The CDR3 DNA is TGTGCCAGCATCACTTCAGGCAGCATCTATGGCTACACCTTC.

The gene calls are TRBV18 and TRBJ2-7; TRBD1 matches at 7 bases. The CDR3 loop spans 12 amino acids. The germline V gene encodes CDR1 KGHSH and CDR2 LQKENI. V was clipped by 5 bases and J by 5 bases; unmatched bases: 3. CDR3: CASSTTGDEQYF. The CDR3, as DNA: TGTGCCAGCTCAACTACAGGGGACGAGCAGTACTTC.

J is TRBJ1-2 and V is TRBV7-9, with D possibly being TRBD1 (5 bases). CDR3 length equals 15 residues. Germline CDR1 and CDR2: SEHNR and FQNEAQ (reference sequence). V lost 4 bases to trimming and J lost 6 bases, with 18 bases between them. The CDR3 loop reads CASSSSQGLQNGYTF. The CDR3 coding sequence is TGTGCCAGCAGCTCCTCCCAGGGACTCCAAAATGGCTACACCTTC.